This is a list of T cell receptor beta chains from one sample in a study of post-analysis software for immune sequencing data. Each CDR3 protein is one row after TCRdb ran MiXCR on the PCR reads. In the table there are about 560,000 distinct CDR3 sequences, around 40% of which are singletons. Sequenced input: blood. These receptors were collected from a girl under 18 with multiple sclerosis. Each CDR3 is given with its conserved first and last residue. The D gene is left open where the match is weak. Clone size, where shown, is once, few, many, or a class for clones that have expanded.

j_call v_call d_call clone_size cdr3_nt cdr3_aa
TRBJ2-1 TRBV20-1 TRBD2 few TGCAGTGCTGACCCAGGGACTAGCGGTTCCAATGAGCAGTTCTTC CSADPGTSGSNEQFF
TRBJ2-5 TRBV4-2 . . TGTGCCAGCAGCCAAGTGGAAGGCCAGTCAGAGACCCAGTACTTC CASSQVEGQSETQYF
TRBJ1-2 TRBV10-3 TRBD1 few TGTGCCATCACCGGGACAGGGGGCGGCTATGGCTACACCTTC CAITGTGGGYGYTF
TRBJ2-3 TRBV12-3/TRBV12-4 . . TGTGCCAGCAGTGAACATCGGGGGAGCACAGATACGCAGTATTTT CASSEHRGSTDTQYF
TRBJ1-6 TRBV29-1 . . TGCAGCGTATACCTAGCGGGTTCACCCCTCCACTTT CSVYLAGSPLHF
TRBJ2-3 TRBV20-1 TRBD2 . TGCAGTGCGGCGGGGGAGAGCACAGATACGCAGTATTTT CSAAGESTDTQYF
TRBJ2-3 TRBV5-6 . . TGTGCCAGCAGCTTTTCCCAAGATACGCAGTATTTT CASSFSQDTQYF
TRBJ2-7 TRBV7-2 . . TGTGCCAGCAGTGAATCGACCAGTGCCTACGAGCAGTACTTC CASSESTSAYEQYF
TRBJ2-1 TRBV5-1 . . TGCGCCAGCAGCCGTATGGTAGCGGAAGACTCCTACAATGAGCAGTTCTTC CASSRMVAEDSYNEQFF
TRBJ2-7 TRBV20-1 . . TGCAGTGCTAGAGATCCAGGGGTTGTCACCTACGAGCAGTACTTC CSARDPGVVTYEQYF
TRBJ2-5 TRBV5-1 . . TGCGCCAGCAGCCCCGACCTTGTGGAGACCCAGTACTTC CASSPDLVETQYF
TRBJ2-1 TRBV11-2 . once TGTGCCAGCAGCCCTAGCGCTGGAAGCTACAATGGGCAGTTCTTC CASSPSAGSYNGQFF
TRBJ2-5 TRBV7-9 . few TGTGCCAGCAGTCCCTGGGCAAACCAAGAGACCCAGTACTTC CASSPWANQETQYF
TRBJ1-4 TRBV20-1 TRBD1 . TGCAGTGCAGGAAACAGGGGGTCTAATGAAAAACTGTTTTTT CSAGNRGSNEKLFF
TRBJ2-7 TRBV5-1 . . TGCGCCAGCAGCTTGGGGGGGAGTCTCTACGAGCAGTACTTC CASSLGGSLYEQYF
TRBJ2-7 TRBV6-2/TRBV6-3 . once TGTGCCAGCACCACCGGGACCACCTACGAGCAGTACTTC CASTTGTTYEQYF
TRBJ2-4 TRBV4-1 . . TGCGCCAGCAGCCGCGAACGACCGACAGGACTCCGCACCGGGGCCAAAAACATTCAGTACTTC CASSRERPTGLRTGAKNIQYF
TRBJ2-3 TRBV24-1 . . TGTGCCACCAGTGATTTAACTCCCGGGACTCAAGATACGCAGTATTTT CATSDLTPGTQDTQYF
TRBJ1-5 TRBV6-5 TRBD1 few TGTGCCAGCAGTAGGGACAGGGTGGGCAATCAGCCCCAGCATTTT CASSRDRVGNQPQHF
TRBJ1-1 TRBV12-3/TRBV12-4 . few TGTGCCAGCACGGGGGGAGCCACTGAAGCTTTCTTT CASTGGATEAFF
TRBJ2-3 TRBV12-3/TRBV12-4 . . TGTGCCAGCAGTTACATAAGCGGGTCCACAGATACGCAGTATTTT CASSYISGSTDTQYF
TRBJ1-4 TRBV5-1 . . TGCGCCAGCAGCGGGCAGGGTCGAACTAATGAAAAACTGTTTTTT CASSGQGRTNEKLFF
TRBJ2-1 TRBV4-1 . few TGCGCCAGCAGCCAAAGACAGGAGTCCTACAATGAGCAGTTCTTC CASSQRQESYNEQFF
TRBJ2-5 TRBV12-3/TRBV12-4 TRBD1 . TGTGCCAGCAGTCTACAAGGACAGGGATGGGAGACCCAGTACTTC CASSLQGQGWETQYF
TRBJ2-7 TRBV6-6 . . TGTGCCAGCACCTCAACAGGGACCTACGAGCAGTACTTC CASTSTGTYEQYF
TRBJ2-7 TRBV3-1 . . TGTGCCAGCAGCCAAGAACCCGGGACATCCTACGAGCAGTACTTC CASSQEPGTSYEQYF
TRBJ1-1 TRBV20-1 TRBD1 . TGCAGTGCTGTTCTGGGGGTCGGGACAGAAAACACTGAAGCTTTCTTT CSAVLGVGTENTEAFF